This T cell receptor beta chain was found in a study of early T cells in non-severe SARS-CoV-2 infection (dated by TCRdb to the early 2020s). Regarding the study in general: Because TCR sequencing relied on bulk RNA taken from unsorted whole blood, pairing of alpha and beta chains was not possible. Overall results and qualifications from the work: Matching against VDJdb was skewed toward anti-spike CD8 responses, likely underestimated virus-specific expansions, and missed private and CD4 specificities.

Library generation was performed with 5' RACE. For sequencing, a NextSeq 500 was employed. Unique molecular identifiers were attached to individual cDNA molecules in the TCR library protocol so that sequencing error and PCR bias could be corrected. Both TCR alpha and beta chains were sequenced, and tight co-correlation was observed between alpha and beta sequence abundances in each sample. As for the authors' bioinformatics: V gene, J gene and CDR3 annotation of TCR sequences was performed with Decombinator V4. TCRs were defined as expanded if a significant change between any two time points was detected under a Poisson model with p below 0.0001. TCR abundances were normalised to the total number of TCRs sequenced per sample and were expressed as counts per million. TRAV1-2 paired with TRAJ12, TRAJ20 or TRAJ33 defined MAIT TCRs, while TRAV10 paired with TRAJ18 defined iNKT TCRs. A search of VDJdb, accessed on 1 November 2021, was run for TCRs annotated to CMV, EBV and SARS-CoV-2, with TCRs annotated for multiple antigens excluded. TCRdb trimmed the raw reads at Q25, called clones with MiXCR and kept productive beta chains. Here each entry gathers all rows of one CDR3 protein and keeps the most common genes and DNA. In this record, the V and J calls reflect TCRdb's handling and not the investigators' own analysis. A total of over 75,000 distinct CDR3 sequences appear in this sample, 14% to 15% of them only once. 5.5% to 7% of the sample belongs to the ten largest clones.

Notes on this clonotype: The antigen it binds to is not known. Per-nucleotide qualities are absent, and no much larger clonotype sits a single base away.

This was a case-control study nested in a cohort of healthcare workers in London, UK, who had nasopharyngeal swab PCR tests and blood samples taken every week. Between 23 and 31 March 2020, the week of the UK lockdown, healthcare workers were enrolled and then followed up weekly for as long as 16 weeks. The germline V gene specifies SQVTM as CDR1 and ANQGSEA as CDR2. Deletion took 2 bases off V and 0 bases off J, with a span of 7 bases between the germline ends. The CDR3, cysteine through phenylalanine, is 13 amino acids long. The CDR3 DNA has 39 bases and is translated from base 1. Sequencing was done on a sample of whole blood. The clonotype was recovered from an adult who was a healthcare worker with PCR-confirmed SARS-CoV-2 infection or an uninfected control (not recorded which). Rearrangement joined TRBV29-1 to TRBJ1-1; the best D guess is TRBD1, with 5 bases matching. The bases are TGCAGCGTTGAACCGGACATGAACACTGAAGCTTTCTTT. Its protein reads: CSVEPDMNTEAFF.